This T cell receptor beta chain appears in the sequencing data of a study of T-cell reconstitution after alpha-beta-depleted transplantation in children. This CDR3 is built from 14 residues. Germline CDR1 is SGHRS and CDR2 is YFSETQ. Trimming took 0 bases from V and 5 from J, leaving 9 bases between them. Unique molecular identifiers were used in preparing the TCRbeta library. TCRdb processed the PCR reads anew with MiXCR; each CDR3 protein has one entry. The data show 400,000 to 550,000 distinct CDR3 sequences, roughly a tenth seen once. Study conclusions and caveats: One year after transplant, T-cell counts and diversity came mostly from newly produced T cells.

In this sample, this clonotype turned up many times. Antigen specificity is unknown. The sample was PBMCs, taken before TCRalphabeta/CD19-depleted stem cell transplant. V is TRBV5-1 and J is TRBJ2-1, with TRBD2 as a possible D gene (5 bases). This sequence originates from a child younger than 10 with inherited bone marrow failure, due to receive a stem cell transplant. The CDR3, as DNA: TGCGCCAGCAGCTTGGGTGGGAGCCACAATGAGCAGTTCTTC. Its protein is CASSLGGSHNEQFF.